This TCR beta chain appears in the sequencing data of a study of neurological immune-mediated disorders. The CDR3 covers 16 residues. Trimming took 0 bases from V and 4 from J; bases not matched to a gene: 4. Germline values: CDR1 DFQATT, CDR2 SNEGSKA (reference sequence). Ten or more counts support this clonotype. In TCRdb, the 5' RACE reads were re-called with MiXCR into one record per CDR3 protein. The data show about 59,000 distinct CDR3 sequences, around 24% seen once. The time point is: technical triplicate 2. This TCR came from a man aged 55 to 70 with HTLV-1-associated myelopathy (HAM/TSP). J is TRBJ2-2 and V is TRBV20-1; TRBD2 aligns across 11 bases. The sample consisted of PBMCs. The CDR3 loop is CSAREGTSGGTGELFF. The CDR3 DNA sequence: TGCAGTGCTAGAGAGGGAACTAGCGGGGGCACCGGGGAGCTGTTTTTT.